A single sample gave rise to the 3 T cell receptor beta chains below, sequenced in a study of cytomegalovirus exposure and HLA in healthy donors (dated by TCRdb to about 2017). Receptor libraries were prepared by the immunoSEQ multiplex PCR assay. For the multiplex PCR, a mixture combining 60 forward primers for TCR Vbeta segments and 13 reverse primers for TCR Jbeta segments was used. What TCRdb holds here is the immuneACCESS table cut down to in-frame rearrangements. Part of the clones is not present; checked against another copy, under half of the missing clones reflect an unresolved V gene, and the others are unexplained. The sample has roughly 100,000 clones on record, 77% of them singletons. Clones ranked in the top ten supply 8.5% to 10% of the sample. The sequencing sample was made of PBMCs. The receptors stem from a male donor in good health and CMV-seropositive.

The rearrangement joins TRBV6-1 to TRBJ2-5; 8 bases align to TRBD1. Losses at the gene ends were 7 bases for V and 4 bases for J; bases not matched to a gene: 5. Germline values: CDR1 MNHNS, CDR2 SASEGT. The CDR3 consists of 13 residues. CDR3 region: CASKRQGTETQYF. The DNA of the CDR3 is TGTGCCAGCAAGCGACAGGGGACAGAGACCCAGTACTTC.

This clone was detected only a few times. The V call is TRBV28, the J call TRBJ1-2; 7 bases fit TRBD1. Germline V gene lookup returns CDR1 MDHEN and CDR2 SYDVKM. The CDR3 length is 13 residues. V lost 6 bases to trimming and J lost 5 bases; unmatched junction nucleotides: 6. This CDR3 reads CASRPTGNYGYTF. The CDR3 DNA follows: TGTGCCAGCAGACCGACAGGGAATTATGGCTACACCTTC.

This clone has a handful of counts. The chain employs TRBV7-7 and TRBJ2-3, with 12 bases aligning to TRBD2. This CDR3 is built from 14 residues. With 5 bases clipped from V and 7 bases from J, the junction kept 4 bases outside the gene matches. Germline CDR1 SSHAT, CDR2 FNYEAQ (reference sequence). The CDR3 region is CASSPGLAGNTQYF. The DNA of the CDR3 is TGTGCCAGCAGCCCCGGACTAGCGGGGAATACGCAGTATTTT.